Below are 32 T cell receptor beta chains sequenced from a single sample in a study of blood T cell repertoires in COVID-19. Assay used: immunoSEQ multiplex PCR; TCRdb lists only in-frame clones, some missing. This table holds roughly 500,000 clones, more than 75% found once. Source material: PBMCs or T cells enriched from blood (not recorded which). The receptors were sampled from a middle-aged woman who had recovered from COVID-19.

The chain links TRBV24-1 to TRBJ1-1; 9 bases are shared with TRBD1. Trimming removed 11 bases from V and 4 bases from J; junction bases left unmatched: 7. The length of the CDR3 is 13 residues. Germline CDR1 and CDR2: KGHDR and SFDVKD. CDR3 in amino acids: CARGQGRGTEAFF. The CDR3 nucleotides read TGTGCCAGGGGACAGGGCCGGGGCACTGAAGCTTTCTTT.

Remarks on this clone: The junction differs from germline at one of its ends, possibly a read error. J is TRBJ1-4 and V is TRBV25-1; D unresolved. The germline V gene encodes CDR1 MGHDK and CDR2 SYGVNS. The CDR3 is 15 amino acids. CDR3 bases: TGTGCCAGTAGTGACGGCGCACAGACGGGGGAAAAACTGTTTTTT. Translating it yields CASSDGAQTGEKLFF.

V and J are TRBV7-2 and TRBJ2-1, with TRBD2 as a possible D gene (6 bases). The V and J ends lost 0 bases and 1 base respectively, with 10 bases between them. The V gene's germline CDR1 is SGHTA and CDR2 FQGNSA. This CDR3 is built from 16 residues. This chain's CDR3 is CASSLAGSPSYNEQFF. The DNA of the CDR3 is TGTGCCAGCAGCTTAGCCGGGAGTCCGTCCTACAATGAGCAGTTCTTC.

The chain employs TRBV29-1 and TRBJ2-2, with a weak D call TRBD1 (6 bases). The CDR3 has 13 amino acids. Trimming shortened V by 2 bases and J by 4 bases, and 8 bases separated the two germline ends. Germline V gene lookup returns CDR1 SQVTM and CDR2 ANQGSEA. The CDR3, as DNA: TGCAGCGTTGAATCGACAGGCACCGGGGAGCTGTTTTTT. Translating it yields CSVESTGTGELFF.

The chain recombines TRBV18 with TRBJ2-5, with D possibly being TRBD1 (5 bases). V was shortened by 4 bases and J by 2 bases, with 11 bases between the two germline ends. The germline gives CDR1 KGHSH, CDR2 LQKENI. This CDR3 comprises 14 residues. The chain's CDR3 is CASSLRRQQETQYF. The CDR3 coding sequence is TGTGCCAGCTCACTCCGAAGACAGCAAGAGACCCAGTACTTC.

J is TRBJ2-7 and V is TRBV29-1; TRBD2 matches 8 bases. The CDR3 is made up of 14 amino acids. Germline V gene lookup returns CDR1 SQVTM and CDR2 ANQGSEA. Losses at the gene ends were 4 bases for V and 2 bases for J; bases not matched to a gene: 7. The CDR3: CSVVSLAGPYEQYF. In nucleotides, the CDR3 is TGCAGCGTTGTGAGCCTAGCGGGTCCCTACGAGCAGTACTTC.

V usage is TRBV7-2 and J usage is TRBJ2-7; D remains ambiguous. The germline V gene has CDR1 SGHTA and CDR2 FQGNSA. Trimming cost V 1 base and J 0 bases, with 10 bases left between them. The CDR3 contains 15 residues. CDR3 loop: CASSLGYMSSYEQYF. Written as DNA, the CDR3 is TGTGCCAGCAGCTTAGGCTATATGAGCTCCTACGAGCAGTACTTC.

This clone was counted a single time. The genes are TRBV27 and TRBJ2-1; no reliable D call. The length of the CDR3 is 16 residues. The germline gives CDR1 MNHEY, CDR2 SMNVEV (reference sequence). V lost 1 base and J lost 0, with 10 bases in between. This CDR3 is CASSLFLPGSYNEQFF. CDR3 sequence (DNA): TGTGCCAGCAGTTTATTCTTACCAGGCTCCTACAATGAGCAGTTCTTC.

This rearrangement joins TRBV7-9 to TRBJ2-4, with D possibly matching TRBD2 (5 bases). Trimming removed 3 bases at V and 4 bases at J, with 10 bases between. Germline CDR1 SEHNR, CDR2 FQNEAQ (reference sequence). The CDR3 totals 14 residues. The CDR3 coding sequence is TGTGCCAGCAGCTTTCCGGGGTCAAAAAACATTCAGTACTTC. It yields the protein CASSFPGSKNIQYF.

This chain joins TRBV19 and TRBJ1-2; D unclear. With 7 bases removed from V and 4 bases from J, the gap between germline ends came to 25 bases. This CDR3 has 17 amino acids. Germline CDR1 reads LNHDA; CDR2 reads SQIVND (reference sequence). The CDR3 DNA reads TGTGCCAGTACCCCCACCGGGGAGGTCCTAACCCTCTATGGCTACACCTTC. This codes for CASTPTGEVLTLYGYTF.

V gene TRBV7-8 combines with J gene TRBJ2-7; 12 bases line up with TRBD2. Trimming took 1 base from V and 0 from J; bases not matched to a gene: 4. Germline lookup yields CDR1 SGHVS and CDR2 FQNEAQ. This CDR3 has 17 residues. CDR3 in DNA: TGTGCCAGCAGCTTAGAGGCGACTAGCGGGAGCTCCTACGAGCAGTACTTC. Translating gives CASSLEATSGSSYEQYF.

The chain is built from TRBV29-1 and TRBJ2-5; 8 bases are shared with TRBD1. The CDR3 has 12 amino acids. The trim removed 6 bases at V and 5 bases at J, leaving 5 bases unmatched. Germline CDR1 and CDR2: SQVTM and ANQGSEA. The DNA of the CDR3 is TGCAGCGTCCTGACAGGGGCTGAGACCCAGTACTTC. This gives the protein CSVLTGAETQYF. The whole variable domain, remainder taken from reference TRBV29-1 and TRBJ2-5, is SAVISQKPSRDICQRGTSLTIQCQVDSQVTMMFWYRQQPGQSLTLIATANQGSEATYESGFVIDKFPISRPNLTFSTLTVSNMSPEDSSIYLCSVLTGAETQYFGPGTRLLVL.

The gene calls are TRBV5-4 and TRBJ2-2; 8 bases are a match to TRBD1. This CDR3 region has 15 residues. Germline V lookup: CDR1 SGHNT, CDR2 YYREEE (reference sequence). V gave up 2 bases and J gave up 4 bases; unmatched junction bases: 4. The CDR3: CASSFGQGTTGELFF. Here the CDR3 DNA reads TGTGCCAGCAGCTTTGGACAGGGAACCACCGGGGAGCTGTTTTTT.

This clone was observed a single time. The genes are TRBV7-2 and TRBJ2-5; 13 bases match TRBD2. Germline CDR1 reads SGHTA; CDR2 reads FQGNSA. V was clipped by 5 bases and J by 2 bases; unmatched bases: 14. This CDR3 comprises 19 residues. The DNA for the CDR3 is TGTGCCAGCAGCCGGACTAGCGGGAGACTTTTCCCCCGGCAAGAGACCCAGTACTTC. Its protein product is CASSRTSGRLFPRQETQYF.

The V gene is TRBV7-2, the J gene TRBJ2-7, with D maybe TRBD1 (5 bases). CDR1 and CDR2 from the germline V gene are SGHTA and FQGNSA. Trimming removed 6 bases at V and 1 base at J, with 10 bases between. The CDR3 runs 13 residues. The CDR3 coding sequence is TGTGCCAGCAGGCGGCAGGGATCCTACGAGCAGTACTTC. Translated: CASRRQGSYEQYF.

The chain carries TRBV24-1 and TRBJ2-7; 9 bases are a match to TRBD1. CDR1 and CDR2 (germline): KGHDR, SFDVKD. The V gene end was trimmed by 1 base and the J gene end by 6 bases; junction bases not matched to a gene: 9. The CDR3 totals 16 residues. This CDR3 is CATSDFRTGDVREQYF. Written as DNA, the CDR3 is TGTGCCACCAGTGATTTCCGGACAGGGGACGTCCGCGAGCAGTACTTC.

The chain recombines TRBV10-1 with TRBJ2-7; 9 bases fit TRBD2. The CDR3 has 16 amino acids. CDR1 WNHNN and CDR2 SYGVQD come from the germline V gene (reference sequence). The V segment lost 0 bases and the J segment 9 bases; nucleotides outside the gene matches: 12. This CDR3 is CASSESRASGTHGQYF. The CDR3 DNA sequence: TGCGCCAGCAGTGAGTCAAGGGCTAGCGGGACTCACGGGCAGTACTTC.

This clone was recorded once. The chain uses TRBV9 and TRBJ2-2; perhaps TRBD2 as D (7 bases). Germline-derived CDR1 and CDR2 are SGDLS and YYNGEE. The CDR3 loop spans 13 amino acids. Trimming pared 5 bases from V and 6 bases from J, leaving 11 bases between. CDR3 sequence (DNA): TGTGCCAGCAGGGGCGGGGGCCCCGGGGAGCTGTTTTTT. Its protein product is CASRGGGPGELFF.

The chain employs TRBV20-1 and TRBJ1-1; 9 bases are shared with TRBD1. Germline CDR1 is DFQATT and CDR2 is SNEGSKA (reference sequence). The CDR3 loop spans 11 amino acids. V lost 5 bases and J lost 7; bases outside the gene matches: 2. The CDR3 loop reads CSAGTGSEAFF. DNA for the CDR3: TGCAGTGCTGGGACAGGGAGTGAAGCTTTCTTT.

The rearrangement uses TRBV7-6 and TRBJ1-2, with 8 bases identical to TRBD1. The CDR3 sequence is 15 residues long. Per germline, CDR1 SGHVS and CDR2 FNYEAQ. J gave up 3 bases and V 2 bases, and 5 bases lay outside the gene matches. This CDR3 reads CASSLQGALDYGYTF. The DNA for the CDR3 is TGTGCCAGCAGCTTACAGGGGGCCTTAGACTATGGCTACACCTTC.

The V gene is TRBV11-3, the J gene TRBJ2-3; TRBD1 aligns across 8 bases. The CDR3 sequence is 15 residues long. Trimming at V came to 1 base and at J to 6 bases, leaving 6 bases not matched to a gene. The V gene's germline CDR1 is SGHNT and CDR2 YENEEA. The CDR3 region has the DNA TGTGCCAGCAGCTTAGTCGGCAGGGGGCTCGATACGCAGTATTTT. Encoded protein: CASSLVGRGLDTQYF.

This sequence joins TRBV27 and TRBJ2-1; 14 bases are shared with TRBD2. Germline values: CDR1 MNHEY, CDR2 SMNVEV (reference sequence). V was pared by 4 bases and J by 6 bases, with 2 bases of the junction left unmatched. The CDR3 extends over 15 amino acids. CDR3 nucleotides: TGTGCCAGCAGTTCCGGGACTAGCGGGAGCAATGAGCAGTTCTTC. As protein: CASSSGTSGSNEQFF.

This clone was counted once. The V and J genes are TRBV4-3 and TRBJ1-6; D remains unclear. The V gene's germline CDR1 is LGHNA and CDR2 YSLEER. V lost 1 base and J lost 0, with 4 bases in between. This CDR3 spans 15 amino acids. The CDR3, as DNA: TGCGCCAGCAGCCAAGCCAACTCCTATAATTCACCCCTCCACTTT. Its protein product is CASSQANSYNSPLHF.

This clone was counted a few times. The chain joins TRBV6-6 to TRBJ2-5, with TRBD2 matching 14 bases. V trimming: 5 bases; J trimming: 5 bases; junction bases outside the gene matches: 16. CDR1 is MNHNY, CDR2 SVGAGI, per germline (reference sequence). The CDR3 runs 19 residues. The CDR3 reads CASSRRPGLAGVVQETQYF. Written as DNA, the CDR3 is TGTGCCAGCAGTCGACGACCGGGACTAGCGGGAGTAGTCCAGGAGACCCAGTACTTC.

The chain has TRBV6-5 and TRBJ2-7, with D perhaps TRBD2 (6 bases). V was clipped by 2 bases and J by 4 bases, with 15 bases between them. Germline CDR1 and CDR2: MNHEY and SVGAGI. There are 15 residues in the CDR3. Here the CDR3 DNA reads TGTGCCAGCAGTTACGCACGCGGGAAGCTTTACGAGCAGTACTTC. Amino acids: CASSYARGKLYEQYF.

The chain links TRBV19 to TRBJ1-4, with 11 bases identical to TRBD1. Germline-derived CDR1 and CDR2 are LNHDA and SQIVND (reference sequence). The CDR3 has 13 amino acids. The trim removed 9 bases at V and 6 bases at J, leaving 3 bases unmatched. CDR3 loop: CASRTGGDEKLFF. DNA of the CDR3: TGTGCCAGCCGGACAGGGGGCGATGAAAAACTGTTTTTT.

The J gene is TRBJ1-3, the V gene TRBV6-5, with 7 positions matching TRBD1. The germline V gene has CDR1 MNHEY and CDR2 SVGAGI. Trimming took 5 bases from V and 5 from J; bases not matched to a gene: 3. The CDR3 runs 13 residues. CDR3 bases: TGTGCCAGCAGTACGGGACAGAGAAACACCATATATTTT. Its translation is CASSTGQRNTIYF.

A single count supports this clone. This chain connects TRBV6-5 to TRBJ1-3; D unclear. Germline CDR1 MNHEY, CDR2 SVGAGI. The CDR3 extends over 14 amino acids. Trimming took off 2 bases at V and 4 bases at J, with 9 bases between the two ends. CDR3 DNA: TGTGCCAGCAGTTACCAGGTGTCGGGAAACACCATATATTTT. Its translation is CASSYQVSGNTIYF.

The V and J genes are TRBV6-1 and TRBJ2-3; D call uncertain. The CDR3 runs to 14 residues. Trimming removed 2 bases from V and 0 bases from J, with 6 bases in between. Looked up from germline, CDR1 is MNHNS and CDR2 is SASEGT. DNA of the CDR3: TGTGCCAGCAGTGAACAGATAAGCACAGATACGCAGTATTTT. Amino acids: CASSEQISTDTQYF.

CDR3: CASSFIGANYGYTF. DNA for the CDR3: TGTGCCAGCAGCTTTATAGGGGCTAACTATGGCTACACCTTC. V and J are TRBV11-2 and TRBJ1-2, with a tentative D call TRBD1 (5 bases). CDR1 SGHAT and CDR2 FQNNGV come from the germline V gene. V was clipped by 3 bases and J by 0 bases, with 8 bases between them. This CDR3 is 14 amino acids long.

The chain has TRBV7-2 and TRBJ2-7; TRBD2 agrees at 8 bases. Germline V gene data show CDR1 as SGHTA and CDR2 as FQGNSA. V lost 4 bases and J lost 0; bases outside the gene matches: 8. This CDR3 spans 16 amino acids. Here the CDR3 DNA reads TGTGCCAGCAGCTCAATACTAGCGGAGGTCTCCTACGAGCAGTACTTC. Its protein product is CASSSILAEVSYEQYF.

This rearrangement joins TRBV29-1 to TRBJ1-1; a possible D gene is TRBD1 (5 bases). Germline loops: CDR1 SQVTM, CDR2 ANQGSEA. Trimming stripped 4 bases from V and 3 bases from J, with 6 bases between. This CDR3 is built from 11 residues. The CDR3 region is CSVATDTEAFF. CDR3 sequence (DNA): TGCAGCGTTGCGACAGACACTGAAGCTTTCTTT. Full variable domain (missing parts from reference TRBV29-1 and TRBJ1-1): SAVISQKPSRDICQRGTSLTIQCQVDSQVTMMFWYRQQPGQSLTLIATANQGSEATYESGFVIDKFPISRPNLTFSTLTVSNMSPEDSSIYLCSVATDTEAFFGQGTRLTVV.